This T cell receptor (beta chain) is from a study of blood T cell repertoires in COVID-19. Study-level background: The United States, Italy and Spain provided the acute and convalescent COVID-19 samples. From T cells, B-cell-depleted T cells, or PBMCs came the material, which was cDNA or gDNA.

CDR3 length: 19 residues. Per germline, CDR1 SEHNR and CDR2 FQNEAQ (reference sequence). V lost 4 bases to trimming and J lost 2 bases; unmatched junction nucleotides: 19. In the original processing: How many nucleated cells were present was estimated from reference gene primer amplification. TCRdb's table, derived via immunoSEQ multiplex PCR, lists solely in-frame clones and lacks some. That table supplies the V and J calls and clone size; D and trimming were determined from the DNA. The profile shows around 100,000 clones, around 90% of them singletons. The sequenced material came from peripheral blood. The chain is built from TRBV7-9 and TRBJ2-7; 8 bases agree with TRBD2. This sequence originates from a human donor in a cohort sampled during active COVID-19. The CDR3 nucleotides are TGTGCCAGCAGCTCTCGTAGTGCTGGCGGGAGGAACCTTACCTACGAGCAGTACTTC. Protein product: CASSSRSAGGRNLTYEQYF.